Listed below are T cell receptor beta chains from one sample, sequenced in a study of cytomegalovirus exposure and HLA in healthy donors. The data were produced by immunoSEQ multiplex PCR, yet TCRdb's version contains in-frame clones alone and is incomplete. This table has over 200,000 clones, over 80% appearing once. Sequenced sample: PBMCs. Receptors originate from a woman in her forties in good health and CMV-seropositive. CDR3s include the opening cysteine and the closing phenylalanine or tryptophan. A D gene is named only where the DNA matches it firmly. Not all rows give a size; the values are once, few, many and, for expanded clones, a class.

size | D | length | J | V | CDR3 | DNA
. | . | 14 | TRBJ1-5 | TRBV4-3 | CASSQDSTNQPQHF | TGCGCCAGCAGCCAAGACAGTACCAATCAGCCCCAGCATTTT
. | . | 11 | TRBJ1-2 | TRBV30 | CAWTTVSGYTF | TGTGCCTGGACAACAGTTAGTGGCTACACCTTC
. | . | 15 | TRBJ1-1 | TRBV4-1 | CASSQGRGGTTEAFF | TGCGCCAGCAGCCAAGGACGGGGGGGGACCACTGAAGCTTTCTTT
once | . | 13 | TRBJ2-7 | TRBV19 | CASSLATSYEQYF | TGTGCCAGTAGTCTGGCGACTTCCTACGAGCAGTACTTC
. | . | 14 | TRBJ2-7 | TRBV6-4 | CARPGGPSFYEQYF | TGTGCCAGACCCGGAGGGCCGAGCTTCTACGAGCAGTACTTC
once | . | 16 | TRBJ1-1 | TRBV7-9 | CASSSLDPRVGTEAFF | TGTGCCAGCAGCTCGCTAGATCCCCGTGTTGGCACTGAAGCTTTCTTT
. | . | 21 | TRBJ1-2 | TRBV12-5 | CASGVSDGLPGQGSLSYGYTF | TGTGCTAGTGGAGTATCCGACGGGTTACCGGGACAAGGCTCACTATCCTATGGCTACACCTTC
once | . | 12 | TRBJ1-1 | TRBV2 | CASSQGDTEAFF | TGTGCCAGCAGTCAGGGTGACACTGAAGCTTTCTTT
. | . | 15 | TRBJ1-1 | TRBV4-2 | CASSQDTSLQAEAFF | TGTGCCAGCAGCCAAGATACCTCCCTACAGGCTGAAGCTTTCTTT
once | . | 14 | TRBJ2-5 | TRBV5-1 | CASKRAARKETQYF | TGCGCCAGCAAACGAGCGGCCCGGAAAGAGACCCAGTACTTC
. | . | 11 | TRBJ1-2 | TRBV30 | CASDSYYGYTF | TGTGCCTCGGACAGCTACTATGGCTACACCTTC
. | TRBD1 | 16 | TRBJ1-4 | TRBV15 | CATSKGEIVGGTGLFF | TGTGCCACCAGCAAAGGGGAAATCGTCGGGGGGACAGGTCTTTTTTTT
. | . | 13 | TRBJ2-3 | TRBV7-9 | CASSLLSTDTQYF | TGTGCCAGCAGCTTACTTAGCACAGATACGCAGTATTTT
. | TRBD1 | 13 | TRBJ1-6 | TRBV18 | CASSGQAVVTLHF | TGTGCCAGCTCCGGACAGGCGGTGGTCACCCTCCACTTT
. | TRBD1 | 15 | TRBJ1-6 | TRBV5-6 | CASSMTGGGNSPLHF | TGTGCCAGCAGCATGACAGGGGGCGGTAATTCACCCCTCCACTTT
. | TRBD2 | 16 | TRBJ2-1 | TRBV27 | CASSLIGTSSSFEQFF | TGTGCCAGCAGTTTAATTGGGACTAGTTCGTCCTTTGAGCAGTTCTTC
. | . | 18 | TRBJ2-3 | TRBV25-1 | CASSEFVMIGTSTDTQYF | TGTGCCAGCAGTGAATTCGTGATGATTGGGACTAGCACAGATACGCAGTATTTT
. | . | 13 | TRBJ2-3 | TRBV18 | CASSPSGRDTQYF | TGTGCCAGCTCACCCTCCGGTCGAGATACGCAGTATTTT
. | . | 13 | TRBJ1-6 | TRBV11-2 | CASSLDPRSPLHF | TGTGCCAGCAGCTTAGACCCCCGTTCACCCCTCCACTTT
. | TRBD2 | 15 | TRBJ2-3 | TRBV27 | CASSSRTSVRHTQYF | TGTGCCAGCAGTTCGCGAACTAGCGTAAGGCATACGCAGTATTTT
. | . | 16 | TRBJ2-3 | TRBV5-6 | CASSLEGPLSTDTQYF | TGTGCCAGCAGCTTGGAGGGGCCGCTTAGCACAGATACGCAGTATTTT
few | TRBD2 | 17 | TRBJ2-7 | TRBV7-9 | CASSPPLGGDFSYEQYF | TGTGCCAGCAGCCCACCGTTGGGAGGGGACTTCTCCTACGAGCAGTACTTC
. | TRBD2 | 15 | TRBJ2-7 | TRBV13 | CASSLEGAGSGGQYF | TGTGCCAGCAGCTTAGAAGGGGCCGGAAGCGGGGGGCAGTACTTC
. | . | 15 | TRBJ1-5 | TRBV5-6 | CASSLGPSSNQPQHF | TGTGCCAGCAGCTTGGGGCCATCGAGCAATCAGCCCCAGCATTTT
. | . | 16 | TRBJ1-2 | TRBV7-3 | CASSLEATPPRHGYTF | TGTGCCAGCAGCTTAGAGGCGACGCCCCCAAGGCATGGCTACACCTTC
. | TRBD1 | 14 | TRBJ2-7 | TRBV19 | CASRDRALSYEQYF | TGTGCCAGTAGGGACAGGGCGCTCTCCTACGAGCAGTACTTC
. | . | 16 | TRBJ2-5 | TRBV18 | CASSPNPAAKGETQYF | TGTGCCAGCTCACCAAATCCAGCAGCAAAGGGGGAGACCCAGTACTTC
. | TRBD1 | 12 | TRBJ2-3 | TRBV11-2 | CASSTGTDTQYF | TGTGCCAGCAGTACCGGGACAGACACGCAGTATTTT
. | . | 17 | TRBJ1-4 | TRBV18 | CASSPPPVYATNEKLFF | TGTGCCAGCTCACCACCGCCGGTCTATGCAACTAATGAAAAACTGTTTTTT
. | . | 15 | TRBJ1-5 | TRBV27 | CASRPGRGEGQPQHF | TGTGCCAGCAGACCGGGACGGGGGGAGGGTCAGCCCCAGCATTTT
few | . | 12 | TRBJ2-5 | TRBV30 | CAWRPTQETQYF | TGTGCCTGGAGGCCTACCCAAGAGACCCAGTACTTC
few | . | 17 | TRBJ2-5 | TRBV21-1 | CASSKALDRGCQETQYF | TGTGCCAGCAGCAAAGCCCTAGACAGGGGTTGCCAAGAGACCCAGTACTTC
. | TRBD2 | 17 | TRBJ2-3 | TRBV15 | CATSRGRSGASTDTQYF | TGTGCCACCAGCAGAGGTCGTAGCGGGGCTAGCACAGATACGCAGTATTTT
. | TRBD1 | 15 | TRBJ2-3 | TRBV11-3 | CASSPDRGFTDTQYF | TGTGCCAGCAGCCCGGACAGGGGCTTCACAGATACGCAGTATTTT
. | . | 14 | TRBJ2-7 | TRBV14 | CASSQGAYLYEQYF | TGTGCCAGCAGCCAGGGGGCTTACCTATACGAGCAGTACTTC
. | TRBD2 | 16 | TRBJ2-7 | TRBV9 | CASSPQGRGDPYEQYF | TGTGCCAGCAGCCCCCAAGGGCGGGGGGATCCCTACGAGCAGTACTTC
. | . | 13 | TRBJ1-1 | TRBV7-6 | CASSQSSRFEAFF | TGTGCCAGCAGCCAATCTAGCCGTTTTGAAGCTTTCTTT
. | . | 15 | TRBJ1-5 | TRBV6-4 | CASSEFPGSNQPQHF | TGTGCCAGCAGCGAATTCCCCGGGAGCAATCAGCCCCAGCATTTT
. | . | 14 | TRBJ1-5 | TRBV2 | CASSSLRDYQPQHF | TGTGCCAGCAGTTCATTGCGGGACTATCAGCCCCAGCATTTT
. | . | 11 | TRBJ1-4 | TRBV21-1 | CAGRVNEKLFF | TGTGCGGGCAGGGTGAATGAAAAACTGTTTTTT
. | TRBD1 | 15 | TRBJ2-1 | TRBV7-8 | CASSPQGDGVYEQFF | TGTGCCAGCAGTCCCCAGGGGGACGGTGTCTATGAGCAGTTCTTC
. | TRBD1 | 13 | TRBJ1-1 | TRBV11-3 | CATQQGGNTEAFF | TGTGCCACCCAACAGGGGGGGAACACTGAAGCTTTCTTT